This T cell receptor (beta chain) emerged from a study of control samples from healthy donors and cancer patients. Here immunoSEQ multiplex PCR was the method, and the copy in TCRdb shows in-frame clones only, minus some. The sample has 100,000 to 150,000 clones; 92% are singletons. Sequencing was done on a sample of blood. The TCR originated in a man aged 18 to 29 in good health.

The CDR3 here is CASSPGYSGANVLTF. In DNA, the CDR3 is TGTGCCAGTTCTCCAGGATACTCTGGGGCCAACGTCCTGACTTTC. The chain recombines TRBV6-5 with TRBJ2-6; D unresolved. Germline assignment: CDR1 MNHEY and CDR2 SVGAGI. The CDR3 runs 15 residues. Trimming removed 9 bases at V and 0 bases at J, with 12 bases between.